This T cell receptor (beta chain) is from a study of cytomegalovirus exposure and HLA in healthy donors (dated by TCRdb to 2017 to 2019). Turning to the overall study: According to an earlier analysis of several hundred of the donors, some 180 million T cells yielded 117 million unique TCR beta sequences and around 300 Gb of sequence data. Rather than drawing on any new phenotypic data, the later analysis identified candidate immune exposures from TCR beta sequences and the way those sequences occurred across donors. In an earlier analysis of a few hundred of the donors, high-throughput TCR beta sequencing was used to judge whether each TCR beta V gene segment behaved as functional or pseudogenic. Every repertoire in the discovery cohort had been generated on one and the same sequencing platform. The genetic ancestry cluster associated with self-reported Caucasian donors included 81% of the roughly 400 genotyped donors. Both class I and class II loci were covered by HLA typing, at four-digit resolution. The study was designed to test whether signatures of past pathogen exposure could be identified by cataloging public T cell receptors. Along with the 666-subject first cohort, a separate validation cohort of over a hundred different subjects was used. The study profiled the T cell repertoires of more than 500 subjects by immunosequencing and related them to cytomegalovirus serostatus. About 300 gigabases of sequencing data and 80 million or so unique TCR sequences were included in an early release covering roughly 700 HLA-typed donors. A later analysis re-analyzed previously published TCR beta repertoires from 600 to 850 donors and added high-resolution HLA genotyping to study TCR occurrence patterns. Donor age, sex, ethnicity and CMV serostatus were compiled alongside the repertoire data. Typing coverage varied by locus: roughly 629-640 donors for A, B, C, DRB1 and DQB1; some 520 for DQA1; more than 600 for DPA1; approximately 450 for DPB1. In a later genetic analysis, genome-wide SNP genotypes for about three fifths of the roughly 670 donors were used, and that subset was treated as a discovery cohort. About 5 DR-DQ haplotypes were handled as single units for association and clustering, since linkage in the cohort was strong. High-throughput TCR immunosequencing, statistical association of individual TCRs with disease status, and machine learning were combined to predict cytomegalovirus infection status. Among 398 genotyped donors of the cohort, an average of about 240,000 unique TCR beta nucleotide sequences were sequenced per donor, around 20% of them non-productive.

Comments on this clone: It has no known antigen specificity. Per-base quality was not reported, and no clone a single base away is much larger than it.

The paper as a whole reports these results and caveats: Linkage disequilibrium might explain the correlated functional status among segregating V segments, but an unknown experimental factor could not be ruled out. A later analysis associated approximately 17,000 TCR beta sequences with specific HLA alleles at a false discovery rate of 0.05. Compared with equally common non-associated chains, HLA-associated TCR beta chains in a later analysis were more clonally expanded and had lower generation probabilities. In a later analysis, TCR association rates were found to vary across HLA loci, with the most associated TCRs seen for DRB1 alleles and the fewest for HLA-C alleles. When HLA alleles, especially DR and DQ, strongly co-occurred, attributing TCR associations to individual alleles was difficult. Roughly uniform sequencing depth across donors was assumed in presence/absence analyses, although this assumption may not hold. A later genetic analysis reported fewer N-insertions in productive TCRs among donors in an Asian-associated ancestry cluster than the roughly 640-donor mean. A cluster of highly shared sequence variants was judged likely to be a technical artifact of the sequencing pipeline. Only TCR beta chains were sequenced in this cohort, and the absence of alpha or paired-chain data limited detectable features. Broadly in line with IMGT annotations, most TCR beta V segments showed up in productive rearrangements about 87% or about 30% of the time in an earlier analysis of around 600 of the donors. Across donors, most TCR sequences were observed very rarely, whereas some public TCRs were present in many individuals. For the cohort, immune exposure information was limited to CMV serostatus. V-gene and J-gene trimming of TCR beta chains was associated with a missense DCLRE1C variant in a later genetic analysis, and the association was replicated in an independent cohort. A later analysis reported that several top co-occurrence clusters appeared linked to parvovirus B19, influenza, CMV and Epstein-Barr virus. In the study, 164 TCR beta chains were listed as associated with cytomegalovirus. HLA typing was unavailable for some donors at each locus, so association tests used only the typed subset. The authors suggested that the approach could potentially be extended to other disease states and immunological phenotypes. In vitro tests confirmed that a few of the cytomegalovirus-associated TCR beta chains recognize cytomegalovirus antigens. In both the original and validation cohorts, the classifier was reported to diagnose cytomegalovirus status with high specificity and sensitivity. A further reported finding was that TCR beta sequences accurately predicted the HLA-A and HLA-B alleles for most subjects in the first cohort. The earlier analysis of 587 of the donors excluded 15 to 20 rarely observed V segments, including chromosome 9 orphons, because counts were too low. According to a later analysis, most CMV-associated TCR beta chains appeared to be HLA-restricted, and the HLA associations seemed to be driven largely by CMV exposure.

The cohort consisted of some 730 healthy bone marrow donors. Cohort members were all nominally healthy when sampled, although unrecorded immune exposures were likely present. The donor was CMV seropositive and was included in the group of 250 to 300 seropositive cohort members. A peripheral blood sample was provided by each donor, and peripheral blood mononuclear cells were used for TCR beta sequencing. Genomic DNA was extracted from the blood cell samples with the Qiagen DNeasy Blood Extraction Kit. The method was the immunoSEQ multiplex PCR assay. The multiplex PCR relied on a mix of 60 forward primers for TCR Vbeta segments and 13 reverse primers for TCR Jbeta segments. The CDR3 region of rearranged TCR beta genes was amplified from genomic DNA with a multiplex PCR assay. The amplified TCR beta libraries were sequenced on the Illumina HiSeq System as 87-base-pair reads. Under the source paper's analysis protocol: In a later analysis, some 80 million unique TCR beta chains were counted across the approximately 670 repertoires, and some 10 million of these chains were shared by at least two donors. Raw reads were error-corrected and collapsed into unique sequences with a nearest-neighbor algorithm that merged closely related sequences to remove PCR and sequencing errors. CDR3 sequences were aligned to IMGT reference sequences to assign V, D and J gene segments. For a sequence to be retained, a match of at least six nucleotides to both a V gene segment and a J gene segment was required. Rearrangements were called productive when the CDR3 lacked stop codons and stayed in frame with V and J; all others were non-productive. Following IMGT convention, CDR3 was defined as the stretch from the second conserved V-encoded cysteine to the conserved J-encoded phenylalanine. The earlier analysis of about 500 of the donors excluded sequences that lacked an unambiguous match to a single V gene segment. In an earlier analysis of some 590 of the donors, V segments were called functional above 56.7% productive rearrangements and were called segregating when the between-donor standard deviation exceeded 5%. A statistical classification framework was built to diagnose cytomegalovirus status from the catalog of TCR beta chain sequences. V and J gene assignment, in a later analysis, came from comparing TCR nucleotide sequences with IMGT/GENE-DB human TR gene sequences. A later analysis assigned CDR3 sequences and most-parsimonious VDJ recombination scenarios with the TCRdist pipeline. A later analysis defined each TCR beta chain by its CDR3 amino acid sequence plus V-gene family, and excluded reads lacking a unique V-gene family. To address suspected cross-contamination and a sequencing artifact, a later analysis removed a few hundred highly shared, low-generation-probability nucleotide sequences. In a later analysis, a clonal expansion index was calculated for each public chain from normalized within-repertoire ranks of inferred template counts. In a later analysis, generation probabilities were computed using a VDJ recombination model fitted to out-of-frame rearrangements, and the results were checked against IGoR. In a later analysis, hypergeometric tests were used to score TCR-TCR, TCR-HLA and TCR-CMV co-occurrence, with a repertoire-size bias correction applied to TCR pairs. To estimate false discovery rates, a later analysis permuted the HLA or CMV assignments 20 times. In a later analysis, co-occurring TCRs were grouped using DBSCAN, and TCRdist sequence similarity was added for clustering within HLA-allele-positive subsets. Repertoires with fewer than 30,000 or more than 120,000 public chains were left out of co-occurrence clustering, as were about five repertoires with anomalous nucleotide sharing. Held by TCRdb, this immuneACCESS table contains in-frame sequences only and omits some clones. Under half of the omission traces to an unresolved V gene where checked; the cause of the rest is unknown. From that table come the V and J calls and clone size; the DNA was used to work out D and trimming. For this sample there are about 160,000 clones; about 80% appear just once. The top ten constitute more than 10% of the sample.

The receptor comes from a middle-aged man in good health and CMV-seropositive. Sequences were obtained from PBMCs.

The nucleotide sequence is TGTGCCAGCTCAACACAGGGGTCCCAAGAGACGCAGTATTTT. Translation gives CASSTQGSQETQYF. The chain employs TRBV18 and TRBJ2-3, with 7 bases matching TRBD1. The CDR3, from cysteine to phenylalanine, totals 14 residues. Only CDR3 DNA is held: 42 bases, read in frame from base 1. The germline V and J ends show losses of 5 bases and 9 bases respectively, and no gene match explains 11 bases of the junction. Per the germline V gene, KGHSH is the CDR1 and LQKENI is the CDR2.